A single sample is the source of the 9 T cell receptor beta chains below, sequenced in a study of blood T cell repertoires in COVID-19 (TCRdb year 2020). The library was made by the immunoSEQ multiplex PCR assay. The table was pulled from immuneACCESS by TCRdb, which kept in-frame rearrangements only. Such tables lose some clones; where checked, under half of the loss comes from unresolved V genes, and the rest has no known cause. The table for this sample lists under 250,000 clones; about 94% of them were counted only once. The leading ten clones occupy 0.8% to 1% of the sample. The sample taken for sequencing was peripheral blood. The source is a man between 60 and 75 years old with COVID-19, enrolled during active disease.

V gene TRBV30 combines with J gene TRBJ1-1; D might be TRBD1 (6 bases). V was trimmed by 0 bases and J by 4 bases, leaving 9 bases between them. The germline V gene encodes CDR1 GTSNPN and CDR2 SVGIG (reference sequence). This CDR3 spans 13 amino acids. The CDR3 DNA follows: TGTGCCTGGAGTGTACAGGGTTCCACTGAAGCTTTCTTT. Protein product: CAWSVQGSTEAFF.

V is TRBV7-3 and J is TRBJ2-3; 9 bases match TRBD1. The length of the CDR3 is 16 residues. Germline assignment: CDR1 SGHTA and CDR2 FQGTGA. After removal of 1 base from V and 5 bases from J, the junction contained 7 bases not matched to a gene. CDR3 amino acids: CASSLNTGGVGDTQYF. CDR3 DNA: TGTGCCAGCAGCTTAAATACAGGGGGCGTAGGAGATACGCAGTATTTT.

The chain is built from TRBV7-8 and TRBJ2-5, with 9 bases identical to TRBD2. V lost 5 bases and J lost 1; bases outside the gene matches: 11. The CDR3 length is 17 residues. Germline CDR1 and CDR2: SGHVS and FQNEAQ. In nucleotides, the CDR3 is TGTGCCAGCAGCCCCCTGGTTAGCGGGGGCCTCCAAGAGACCCAGTACTTC. It codes for CASSPLVSGGLQETQYF.

The chain couples TRBV18 to TRBJ2-2, with D unresolved. V lost 6 bases to trimming and J lost 0 bases, with 8 bases between them. The germline V gene encodes CDR1 KGHSH and CDR2 LQKENI. The CDR3 length is 14 residues. CDR3 DNA sequence: TGTGCCAGCTCTCTCCAGGCGAACACCGGGGAGCTGTTTTTT. Its translation is CASSLQANTGELFF. Full variable domain (rest looked up from reference TRBV18 and TRBJ2-2): NAGVMQNPRHLVRRRGQEARLRCSPMKGHSHVYWYRQLPEEGLKFMVYLQKENIIDESGMPKERFSAEFPKEGPSILRIQQVVRGDSAAYFCASSLQANTGELFFGEGSRLTVL.

The chain has TRBV6-5 and TRBJ1-2; tentatively, D is TRBD1 (6 bases). The CDR3 sequence is 12 residues long. Germline CDR1 is MNHEY and CDR2 is SVGAGI. V lost 6 bases and J 4 bases, leaving 9 bases between the germline ends. The CDR3 reads CASRQGIYGYTF. CDR3 DNA: TGTGCCAGCAGACAGGGAATCTATGGCTACACCTTC.

The chain employs TRBV7-2 and TRBJ2-7, with TRBD1 matching over 9 bases. Germline CDR1 is SGHTA and CDR2 is FQGNSA. CDR3 length: 15 residues. V lost 1 base and J lost 4; bases outside the gene matches: 5. As DNA, the CDR3 is TGTGCCAGCAGCTTAGACGGGACAGGGTTTTACGAGCAGTACTTC. Its translation is CASSLDGTGFYEQYF.

In the case of this clone: Other DNA sequences from this sample encode an identical CDR3 as well. This chain links TRBV5-4 with TRBJ1-2, with 7 bases fitting TRBD1. Trimming removed 0 bases from V and 4 bases from J; junction bases left unmatched: 3. The CDR3 consists of 14 residues. CDR1 and CDR2 (germline): SGHNT, YYREEE (reference sequence). The CDR3 here is CASSLGQGRYGYTF. CDR3 DNA: TGTGCCAGCAGCTTGGGACAGGGCCGCTATGGCTACACCTTC.

This chain links TRBV2 with TRBJ2-5; TRBD1 is a possible D gene (9 bases). V shed 7 bases and J shed 6 bases, with 21 bases lying between them. CDR3 length equals 15 residues. Germline V gene lookup returns CDR1 SNHLY and CDR2 FYNNEI. Here the CDR3 DNA reads TGTGCCAGCACCCGGGGGGGACAGGGTGTAAAGACCCAGTACTTC. Encoded protein: CASTRGGQGVKTQYF.

This clone was observed a few times. V is TRBV5-4 and J is TRBJ2-7; 11 bases are shared with TRBD2. CDR1 and CDR2 (germline): SGHNT, YYREEE (reference sequence). Germline trimming cut 4 bases from V and 4 bases from J; bases unmatched to any gene: 4. This CDR3 has 14 amino acids. The CDR3: CASSTSGGAYEQYF. The CDR3 nucleotides are TGTGCCAGCAGCACTAGCGGGGGAGCGTACGAGCAGTACTTC.